Listed below are T cell receptor beta chains from one sample, sequenced in a study of shared clonotypes between healthy human individuals. Libraries were prepared by immunoSEQ multiplex PCR; TCRdb keeps only in-frame clonotypes and omits some of them. The sample includes around 1.1 million clones, approximately 80% of them seen just once. The sample taken for sequencing was memory CD4+ T cells from PBMCs. The source is a man between 18 and 29 years old in good health. Some clones in this sample may be carry-over from other donors' samples. The CDR3 runs from the conserved cysteine through the conserved F or W. A D gene is named only where the DNA matches it firmly. Clone size is given for some rows only: seen once, a few or many times, or a class if the clone is expanded.

clone size,D gene,V gene,J gene,CDR3 protein,CDR3 DNA
.,.,TRBV29-1,TRBJ2-7,CSVETGHEQYF,TGCAGCGTTGAGACGGGGCACGAGCAGTACTTC
.,TRBD2,TRBV4-3,TRBJ2-1,CASSPRGGSSYNEQFF,TGCGCCAGCAGCCCAAGAGGCGGGAGCTCCTACAATGAGCAGTTCTTC
.,.,TRBV5-1,TRBJ1-4,CASSTGLHTNEKLFF,TGCGCCAGCAGCACGGGCCTCCACACAAATGAAAAACTGTTTTTT
.,TRBD1,TRBV7-9,TRBJ2-7,CASSLPVRTGGLGSYEQYF,TGTGCCAGCAGCTTGCCGGTGAGAACAGGGGGACTGGGGTCCTACGAGCAGTACTTC
.,TRBD1,TRBV27,TRBJ2-1,CASSFPGTGQVEQFF,TGTGCCAGCAGTTTCCCTGGGACAGGGCAGGTCGAGCAGTTCTTC
once,TRBD2,TRBV29-1,TRBJ2-5,CSVDASGRAWETQYF,TGCAGCGTTGATGCTAGCGGGAGGGCCTGGGAGACCCAGTACTTC
.,.,TRBV18,TRBJ1-1,CASSPQGTGGAFF,TGTGCCAGCTCACCCCAAGGAACCGGGGGAGCTTTCTTT
.,.,TRBV5-4,TRBJ1-1,CASSWDKNTEAFF,TGTGCCAGCAGCTGGGACAAGAACACTGAAGCTTTCTTT
.,.,TRBV27,TRBJ1-5,CASPEGREEDNQPQHF,TGTGCCAGTCCCGAGGGGAGGGAAGAGGACAATCAGCCCCAGCATTTT
.,.,TRBV2,TRBJ1-4,CASTGRLREKLFF,TGTGCCAGCACAGGGAGGTTGCGTGAAAAACTGTTTTTT
.,.,TRBV2,TRBJ1-1,CASSGRVRDTEAFF,TGTGCCAGCAGTGGCAGGGTTCGAGACACTGAAGCTTTCTTT